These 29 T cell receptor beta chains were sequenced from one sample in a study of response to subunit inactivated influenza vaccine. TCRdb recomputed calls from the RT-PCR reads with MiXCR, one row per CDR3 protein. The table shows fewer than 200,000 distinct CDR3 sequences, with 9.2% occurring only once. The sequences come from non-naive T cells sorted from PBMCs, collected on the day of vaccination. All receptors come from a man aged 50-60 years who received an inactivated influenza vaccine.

CDR3 sequence reads: CASIATANEVETQYF. CDR3 nucleotides: TGTGCCAGCATAGCCACAGCCAACGAGGTGGAGACCCAGTACTTC. The chain carries TRBV2 and TRBJ2-5; D is undetermined. Trimming removed 7 bases at V and 5 bases at J, with 20 bases between. Germline loops: CDR1 SNHLY, CDR2 FYNNEI. The CDR3 spans 15 residues. Drawing the rest from reference TRBV2 and TRBJ2-5, the complete variable domain is EPEVTQTPSHQVTQMGQEVILRCVPISNHLYFYWYRQILGQKVEFLVSFYNNEISEKSEIFDDQFSVERPDGSNFTLKIRSTKLEDSAMYFCASIATANEVETQYFGPGTRLLVL.

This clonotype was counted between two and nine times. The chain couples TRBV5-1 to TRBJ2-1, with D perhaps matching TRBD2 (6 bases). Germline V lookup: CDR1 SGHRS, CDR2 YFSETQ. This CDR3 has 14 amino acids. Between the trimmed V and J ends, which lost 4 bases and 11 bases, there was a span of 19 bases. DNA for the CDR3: TGCGCCAGCAGCGCTGACGGGAAGGGAGGAAAGCAGTTCTTC. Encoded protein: CASSADGKGGKQFF.

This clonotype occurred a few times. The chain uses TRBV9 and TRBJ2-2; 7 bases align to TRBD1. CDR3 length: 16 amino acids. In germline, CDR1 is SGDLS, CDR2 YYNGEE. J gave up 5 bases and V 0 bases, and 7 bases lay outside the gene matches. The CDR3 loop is CASSVEGTELTGELFF. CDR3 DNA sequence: TGTGCCAGCAGCGTAGAAGGGACAGAGTTGACCGGGGAGCTGTTTTTT.

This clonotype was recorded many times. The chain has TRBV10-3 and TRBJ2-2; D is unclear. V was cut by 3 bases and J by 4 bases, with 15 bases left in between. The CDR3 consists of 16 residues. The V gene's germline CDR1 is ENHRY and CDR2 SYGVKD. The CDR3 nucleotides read TGTGCCATCAGTGAAATGGGGTACTCCGGCACCGGGGAGCTGTTTTTT. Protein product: CAISEMGYSGTGELFF.

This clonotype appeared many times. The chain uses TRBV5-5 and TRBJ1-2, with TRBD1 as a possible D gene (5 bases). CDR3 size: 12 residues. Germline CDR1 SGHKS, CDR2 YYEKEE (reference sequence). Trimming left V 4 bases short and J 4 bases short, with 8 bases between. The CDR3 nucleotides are TGTGCCAGCAGCCAGACAGTCTATGGCTACACCTTC. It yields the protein CASSQTVYGYTF.

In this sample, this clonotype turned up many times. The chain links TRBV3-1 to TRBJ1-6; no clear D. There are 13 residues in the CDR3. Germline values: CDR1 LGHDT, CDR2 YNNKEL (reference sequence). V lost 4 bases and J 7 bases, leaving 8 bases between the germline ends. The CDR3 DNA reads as TGTGCCAGCAGCCCCTCGTTGAATTCACCCCTCCACTTT. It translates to CASSPSLNSPLHF.

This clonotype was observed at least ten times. The CDR3 sequence: CASSSDPIPEAFF. The CDR3 coding sequence is TGTGCCAGCAGTTCTGACCCTATTCCGGAAGCTTTCTTT. The gene calls are TRBV6-2 or TRBV6-3 and TRBJ1-1, with D hard to call. The CDR3 loop spans 13 amino acids. The V and J ends lost 4 bases and 8 bases respectively, with 14 bases between them. Germline lookup yields CDR1 MNHEY and CDR2 SVGEGT.

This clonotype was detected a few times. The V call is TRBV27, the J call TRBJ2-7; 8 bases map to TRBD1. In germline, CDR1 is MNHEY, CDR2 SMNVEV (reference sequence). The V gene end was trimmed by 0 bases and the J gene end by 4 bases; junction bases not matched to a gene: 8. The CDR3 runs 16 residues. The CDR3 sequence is CASSLSMTGTGYEQYF. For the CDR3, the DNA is TGTGCCAGCAGTTTATCGATGACCGGGACAGGATACGAGCAGTACTTC.

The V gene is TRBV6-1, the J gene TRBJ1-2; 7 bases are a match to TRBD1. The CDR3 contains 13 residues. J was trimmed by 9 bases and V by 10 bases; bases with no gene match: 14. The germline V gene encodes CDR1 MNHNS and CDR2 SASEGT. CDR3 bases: TGTGCCACTACCAAAGAAGGGGGCAGGAGCTACACCTTC. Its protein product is CATTKEGGRSYTF.

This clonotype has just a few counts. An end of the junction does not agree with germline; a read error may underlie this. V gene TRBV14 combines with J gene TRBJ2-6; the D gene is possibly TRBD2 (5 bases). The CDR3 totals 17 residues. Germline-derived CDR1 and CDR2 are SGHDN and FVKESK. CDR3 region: CASNQIVGGAGANVLTF. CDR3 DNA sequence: TGTGCCAGCAACCAAATAGTAGGAGGCGCAGGGGCCAACGTCCTGACTTTC.

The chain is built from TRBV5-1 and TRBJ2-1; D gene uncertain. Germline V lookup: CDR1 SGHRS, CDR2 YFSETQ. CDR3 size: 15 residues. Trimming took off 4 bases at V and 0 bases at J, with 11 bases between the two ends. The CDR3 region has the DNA TGCGCCAGCAGCGAAGAAGGCCTCTCCTACAATGAGCAGTTCTTC. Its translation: CASSEEGLSYNEQFF.

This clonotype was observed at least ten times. For the CDR3, the DNA is TGCGCCAGCAGCTTGGGACACACAGATACGCAGTATTTT. Amino acids: CASSLGHTDTQYF. This chain links TRBV5-1 with TRBJ2-3; no clear D. This CDR3 comprises 13 residues. Germline lookup yields CDR1 SGHRS and CDR2 YFSETQ. V was trimmed by 0 bases and J by 2 bases, leaving 4 bases between them.

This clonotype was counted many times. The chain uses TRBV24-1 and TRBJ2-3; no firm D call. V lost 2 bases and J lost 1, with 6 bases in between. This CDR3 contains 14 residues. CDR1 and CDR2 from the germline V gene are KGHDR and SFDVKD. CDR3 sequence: CATSDSDGTDTQYF. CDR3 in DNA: TGTGCCACCAGTGATTCCGACGGCACAGATACGCAGTATTTT.

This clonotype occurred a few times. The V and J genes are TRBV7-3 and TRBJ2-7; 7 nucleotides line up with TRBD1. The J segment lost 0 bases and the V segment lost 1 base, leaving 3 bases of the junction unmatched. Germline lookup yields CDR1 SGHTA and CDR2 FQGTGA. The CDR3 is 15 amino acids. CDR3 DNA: TGTGCCAGCAGCTTAATAGGGGACAGCTCCTACGAGCAGTACTTC. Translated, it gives CASSLIGDSSYEQYF.

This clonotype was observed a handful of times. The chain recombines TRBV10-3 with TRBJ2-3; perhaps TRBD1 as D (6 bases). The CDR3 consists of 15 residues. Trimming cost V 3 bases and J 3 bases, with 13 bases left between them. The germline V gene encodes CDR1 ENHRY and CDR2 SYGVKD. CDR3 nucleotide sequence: TGTGCCATCAGTGAATCCCAGGGGCGGACAGATACGCAGTATTTT. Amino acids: CAISESQGRTDTQYF.

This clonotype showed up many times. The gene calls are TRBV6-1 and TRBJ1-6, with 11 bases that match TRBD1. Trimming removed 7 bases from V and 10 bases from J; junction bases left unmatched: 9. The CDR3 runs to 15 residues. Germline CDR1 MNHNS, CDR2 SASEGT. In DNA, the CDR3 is TGTGCCAGCACCTTGGGGGACAGGGGGTACTCACCCCTCCACTTT. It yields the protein CASTLGDRGYSPLHF.

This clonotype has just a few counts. CDR3 DNA sequence: TGCAGTGCTAGTGGGTGGGGTTCTGATCAGCCCCAGCATTTT. This encodes CSASGWGSDQPQHF. The rearrangement links TRBV20-1 to TRBJ1-5, with D unclear. Trimming left V 3 bases short and J 5 bases short, with 14 bases between. CDR1 is DFQATT, CDR2 SNEGSKA, per germline (reference sequence). CDR3 length: 14 residues.

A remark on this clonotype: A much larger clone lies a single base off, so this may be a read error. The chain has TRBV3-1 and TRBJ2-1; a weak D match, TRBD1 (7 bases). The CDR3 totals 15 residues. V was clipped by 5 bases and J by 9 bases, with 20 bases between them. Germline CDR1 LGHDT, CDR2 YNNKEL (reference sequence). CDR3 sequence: CASSTSAGGSVEQFF. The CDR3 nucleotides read TGTGCCAGCAGCACCAGTGCAGGGGGGTCAGTTGAGCAGTTCTTC.

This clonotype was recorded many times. For the CDR3, the DNA is TGTGCCAGCAGTTCGGGACAGTTCAACAATGAGCAGTTCTTC. Its translation: CASSSGQFNNEQFF. The chain joins TRBV27 to TRBJ2-1; 7 bases align to TRBD1. J was trimmed by 5 bases and V by 4 bases; bases with no gene match: 5. The CDR3 runs 14 residues. CDR1 and CDR2 from the germline V gene are MNHEY and SMNVEV (reference sequence).

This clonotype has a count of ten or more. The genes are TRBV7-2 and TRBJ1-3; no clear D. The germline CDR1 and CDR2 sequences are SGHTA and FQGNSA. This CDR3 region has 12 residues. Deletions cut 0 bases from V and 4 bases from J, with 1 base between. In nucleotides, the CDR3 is TGTGCCAGCAGCTTAGCGGGAAACACCATATATTTT. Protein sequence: CASSLAGNTIYF.

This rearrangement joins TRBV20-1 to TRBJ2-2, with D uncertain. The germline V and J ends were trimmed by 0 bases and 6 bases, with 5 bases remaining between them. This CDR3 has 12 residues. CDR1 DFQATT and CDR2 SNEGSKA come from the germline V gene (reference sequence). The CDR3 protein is CSAREGPGELFF. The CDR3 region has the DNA TGCAGTGCTAGAGAAGGCCCCGGGGAGCTGTTTTTT.

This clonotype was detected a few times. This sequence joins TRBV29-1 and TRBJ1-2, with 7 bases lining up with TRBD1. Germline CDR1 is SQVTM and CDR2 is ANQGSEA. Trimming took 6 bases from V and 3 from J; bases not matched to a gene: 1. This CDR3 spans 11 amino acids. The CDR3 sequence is CSVQGHYGYTF. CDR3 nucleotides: TGCAGCGTACAGGGGCACTATGGCTACACCTTC. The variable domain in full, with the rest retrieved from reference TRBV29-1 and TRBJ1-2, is SAVISQKPSRDICQRGTSLTIQCQVDSQVTMMFWYRQQPGQSLTLIATANQGSEATYESGFVIDKFPISRPNLTFSTLTVSNMSPEDSSIYLCSVQGHYGYTFGSGTRLTVV.

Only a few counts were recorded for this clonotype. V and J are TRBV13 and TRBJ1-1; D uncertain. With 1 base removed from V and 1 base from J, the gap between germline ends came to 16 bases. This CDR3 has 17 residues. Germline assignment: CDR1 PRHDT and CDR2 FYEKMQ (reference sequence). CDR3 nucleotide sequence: TGTGCCAGCAGCTTAGACCCTACAGAGGATTCGAACACTGAAGCTTTCTTT. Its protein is CASSLDPTEDSNTEAFF.

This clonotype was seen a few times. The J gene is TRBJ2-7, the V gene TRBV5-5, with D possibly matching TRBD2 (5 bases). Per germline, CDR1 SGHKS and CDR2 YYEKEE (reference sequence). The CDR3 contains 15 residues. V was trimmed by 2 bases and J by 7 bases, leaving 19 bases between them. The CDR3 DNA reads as TGTGCCAGCAGCTTTTCTAGAGAACAATCGGGGGAGCAGTACTTC. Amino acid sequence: CASSFSREQSGEQYF.

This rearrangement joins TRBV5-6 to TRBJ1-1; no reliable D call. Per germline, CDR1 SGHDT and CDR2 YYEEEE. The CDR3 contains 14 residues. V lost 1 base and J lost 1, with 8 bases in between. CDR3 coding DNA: TGTGCCAGCAGCTTGCCAGCGGGGAACACTGAAGCTTTCTTT. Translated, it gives CASSLPAGNTEAFF.

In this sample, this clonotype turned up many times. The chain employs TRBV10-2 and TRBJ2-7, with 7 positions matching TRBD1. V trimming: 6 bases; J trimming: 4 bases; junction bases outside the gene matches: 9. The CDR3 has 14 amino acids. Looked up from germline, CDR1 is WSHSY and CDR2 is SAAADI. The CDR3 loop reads CASSAGTALYEQYF. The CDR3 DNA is TGCGCCAGCAGCGCCGGGACAGCCCTTTACGAGCAGTACTTC.

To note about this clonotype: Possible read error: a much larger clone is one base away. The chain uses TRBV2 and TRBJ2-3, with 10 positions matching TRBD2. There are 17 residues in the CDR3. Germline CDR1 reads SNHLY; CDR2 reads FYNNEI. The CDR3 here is CTSSLGRTSGNTDTQYF. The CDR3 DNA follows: TGTACCAGCAGTTTGGGTCGGACTAGCGGAAACACAGATACGCAGTATTTT.

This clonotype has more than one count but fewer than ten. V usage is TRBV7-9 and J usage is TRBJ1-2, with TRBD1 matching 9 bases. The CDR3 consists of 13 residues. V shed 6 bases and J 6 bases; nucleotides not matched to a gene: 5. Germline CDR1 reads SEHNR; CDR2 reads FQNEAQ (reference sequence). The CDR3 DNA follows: TGTGCCAGCAGGACCGGGACAGGGAATGGCTACACCTTC. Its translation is CASRTGTGNGYTF.

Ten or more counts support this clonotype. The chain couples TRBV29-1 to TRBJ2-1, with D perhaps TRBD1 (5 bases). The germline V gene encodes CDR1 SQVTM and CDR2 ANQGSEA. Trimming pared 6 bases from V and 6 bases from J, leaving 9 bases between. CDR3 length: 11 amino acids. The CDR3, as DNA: TGCAGCGTCCTTAGGGGCAATGAGCAGTTCTTC. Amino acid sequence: CSVLRGNEQFF.